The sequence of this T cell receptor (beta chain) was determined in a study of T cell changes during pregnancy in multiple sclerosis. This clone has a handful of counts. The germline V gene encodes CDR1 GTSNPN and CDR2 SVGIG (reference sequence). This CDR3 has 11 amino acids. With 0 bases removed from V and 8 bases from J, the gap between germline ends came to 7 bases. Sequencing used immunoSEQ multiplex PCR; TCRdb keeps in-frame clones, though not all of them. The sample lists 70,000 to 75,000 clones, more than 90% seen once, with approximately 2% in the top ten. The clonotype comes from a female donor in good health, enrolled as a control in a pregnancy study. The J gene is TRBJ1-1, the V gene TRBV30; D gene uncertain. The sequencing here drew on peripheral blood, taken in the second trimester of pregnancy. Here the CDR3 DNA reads TGTGCCTGGAGTGTACAGAAGGAAGCTTTCTTT. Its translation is CAWSVQKEAFF.